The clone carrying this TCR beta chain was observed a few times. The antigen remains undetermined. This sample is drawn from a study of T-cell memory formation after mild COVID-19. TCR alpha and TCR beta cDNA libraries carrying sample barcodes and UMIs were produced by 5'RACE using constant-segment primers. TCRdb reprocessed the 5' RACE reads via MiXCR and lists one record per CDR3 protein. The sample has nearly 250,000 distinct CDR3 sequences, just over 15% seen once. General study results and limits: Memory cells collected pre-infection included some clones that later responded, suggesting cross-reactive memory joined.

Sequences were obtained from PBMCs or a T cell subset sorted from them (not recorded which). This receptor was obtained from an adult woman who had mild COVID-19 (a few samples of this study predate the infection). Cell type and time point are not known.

CDR3 nucleotides: TGTGCCAGCAGCTTAGCCAGGGGTGACAATGAGCAGTTCTTC. Translation: CASSLARGDNEQFF. The chain recombines TRBV11-3 with TRBJ2-1; the D gene is possibly TRBD1 (6 bases). The germline V and J ends were trimmed by 1 base and 5 bases, with 9 bases remaining between them. The germline V gene has CDR1 SGHNT and CDR2 YENEEA. The CDR3 covers 14 residues.